This section outlines one TCR beta chain sequence together with its context. Antigen specificity is unknown. MiXCR, applied by TCRdb to the RT-PCR reads, yields one record per CDR3 protein. The sample includes over 800,000 distinct CDR3 sequences, about 20% of them seen just once. This sample was included in a study of response to subunit inactivated influenza vaccine. Germline CDR1 reads SGHVS; CDR2 reads FNYEAQ. This CDR3 is built from 16 residues. V dropped 5 bases and J dropped 6; count of bases not matched to a gene: 14. Regarding the study as a whole: Authors suggested seasonal influenza vaccinations each recruit few new T cells.

Sample: PBMCs from blood, taken roughly 5 days after vaccination. The chain couples TRBV7-6 to TRBJ1-2, with 8 bases identical to TRBD1. The sequence came from a middle-aged man who received an inactivated influenza vaccine. CDR3 sequence reads: CASSPRDRSPKHGYTF. CDR3 coding DNA: TGTGCCAGCAGCCCCCGGGACAGGAGCCCCAAGCATGGCTACACCTTC. Full variable domain (remainder filled in from reference TRBV7-6 and TRBJ1-2): GAGVSQSPRYKVTKRGQDVALRCDPISGHVSLYWYRQALGQGPEFLTYFNYEAQQDKSGLPNDRFSAERPEGSISTLTIQRTEQRDSAMYRCASSPRDRSPKHGYTFGSGTRLTVV.